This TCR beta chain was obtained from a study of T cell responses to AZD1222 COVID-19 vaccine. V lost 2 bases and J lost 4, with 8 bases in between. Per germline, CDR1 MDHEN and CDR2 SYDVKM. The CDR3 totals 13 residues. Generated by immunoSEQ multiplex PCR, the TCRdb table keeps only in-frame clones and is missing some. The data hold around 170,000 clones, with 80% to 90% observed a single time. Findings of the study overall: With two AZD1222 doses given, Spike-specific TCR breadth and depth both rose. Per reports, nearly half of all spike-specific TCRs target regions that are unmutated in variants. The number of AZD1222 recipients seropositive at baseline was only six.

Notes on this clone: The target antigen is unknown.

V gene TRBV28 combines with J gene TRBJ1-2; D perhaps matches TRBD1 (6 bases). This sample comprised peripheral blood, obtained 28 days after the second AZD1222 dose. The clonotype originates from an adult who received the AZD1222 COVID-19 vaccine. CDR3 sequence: CASSLPGVYGYTF. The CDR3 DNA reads TGTGCCAGCAGTTTACCAGGGGTCTATGGCTACACCTTC.